The sequence of this T cell receptor (beta chain) was determined in a study of T-cell reconstitution after alpha-beta-depleted transplantation in children. J was trimmed by 6 bases and V by 5 bases; bases with no gene match: 10. CDR3 length: 15 residues. Germline CDR1 and CDR2: DFQATT and SNEGSKA (reference sequence). Unique molecular identifiers featured in how the TCRbeta library was prepared. TCRdb re-analysed the PCR reads in MiXCR, keeping a single row per CDR3 protein. The sample consists of a few hundred thousand distinct CDR3 sequences, about 20% of them appearing once. This clonotype was counted only a few times.

The input for sequencing was PBMCs from the stem cell graft donor, taken from the stem cell graft. The sequence came from a human donor who donated a stem cell graft to a child with acute myeloid leukemia. The chain uses TRBV20-1 and TRBJ2-3; 11 bases fit TRBD2. CDR3 bases: TGCAGTGCTCGGAAGACTAGCGGGGTTGGGGATACGCAGTATTTT. Translated: CSARKTSGVGDTQYF.